The next 30 T cell receptor beta chains were all read from a single sample in a study of early T cells in non-severe SARS-CoV-2 infection. TCRdb passed the 5' RACE reads through MiXCR, listing each CDR3 protein once. Here the sample spans 45,000 to 75,000 distinct CDR3 sequences, about 9.8% being singletons. Sequencing used whole blood. The receptors come from an adult who was a healthcare worker with PCR-confirmed SARS-CoV-2 infection or an uninfected control (not recorded which).

At least ten counts were recorded for this clonotype. The V and J genes are TRBV18 and TRBJ2-2; 7 bases are a match to TRBD1. This CDR3 comprises 14 residues. Germline V gene sequence: CDR1 KGHSH, CDR2 LQKENI. V lost 6 bases, J lost 2 bases, and 3 bases stayed unmatched. The CDR3 DNA is TGTGCCAGCTCTGGGACAGTAAACACCGGGGAGCTGTTTTTT. This codes for CASSGTVNTGELFF. The full variable domain, its missing parts supplied by reference TRBV18 and TRBJ2-2, is NAGVMQNPRHLVRRRGQEARLRCSPMKGHSHVYWYRQLPEEGLKFMVYLQKENIIDESGMPKERFSAEFPKEGPSILRIQQVVRGDSAAYFCASSGTVNTGELFFGEGSRLTVL.

This clonotype was counted only a few times. The chain employs TRBV12-3 or TRBV12-4 and TRBJ1-5; D unclear. Trimming stripped 0 bases from V and 0 bases from J, with 6 bases between. The CDR3 has 15 amino acids. The CDR3 loop is CASSLAGYSNQPQHF. CDR3 sequence (DNA): TGTGCCAGCAGTTTAGCGGGGTATAGCAATCAGCCCCAGCATTTT.

This clonotype was seen many times. CDR3 in amino acids: CASSPARASTDTQYF. The CDR3 region has the DNA TGTGCCAGCTCACCGGCGAGAGCTAGCACAGATACGCAGTATTTT. The chain has TRBV18 and TRBJ2-3; D ambiguous. The CDR3 spans 15 residues. V dropped 3 bases and J dropped 0 bases, with 10 bases sitting between them. Germline V gene lookup returns CDR1 KGHSH and CDR2 LQKENI.

This clonotype was picked up a small number of times. The rearrangement uses TRBV14 and TRBJ2-7; 13 bases match TRBD2. In germline, CDR1 is SGHDN, CDR2 FVKESK. CDR3 length: 19 amino acids. Germline trimming cut 1 base from V and 0 bases from J; bases unmatched to any gene: 9. CDR3 sequence: CASSQVGGLAGINSYEQYF. The CDR3 region has the DNA TGTGCCAGCAGCCAAGTCGGGGGACTAGCGGGAATTAACTCCTACGAGCAGTACTTC.

The rearrangement joins TRBV3-1 to TRBJ1-5, with 8 bases fitting TRBD1. The trim removed 1 base at V and 7 bases at J, leaving 6 bases unmatched. Germline V gene data show CDR1 as LGHDT and CDR2 as YNNKEL (reference sequence). The CDR3 consists of 15 residues. The CDR3 region is CASSQGSGGGQPQHF. As DNA, the CDR3 is TGTGCCAGCAGCCAAGGGTCAGGGGGCGGACAGCCCCAGCATTTT.

This clonotype was counted between two and nine times. The chain links TRBV20-1 to TRBJ1-6, with 10 bases matching TRBD1. V was pared by 5 bases and J by 7 bases, with 8 bases of the junction left unmatched. This CDR3 comprises 15 residues. From germline, CDR1 is DFQATT and CDR2 SNEGSKA (reference sequence). The CDR3 loop reads CSARQGAIRNSPLHF. The CDR3 region has the DNA TGCAGTGCTCGACAGGGGGCAATAAGGAATTCACCCCTCCACTTT.

J is TRBJ2-7 and V is TRBV4-1; TRBD2 matches 12 bases. Germline V gives CDR1 MGHRA, CDR2 YSYEKL. The V and J ends lost 3 bases and 2 bases, in that order; junction bases with no gene match: 2. This CDR3 has 15 amino acids. The CDR3 coding sequence is TGCGCCAGCAGCCAGACTAGCGGGGGTCCCTACGAGCAGTACTTC. As protein: CASSQTSGGPYEQYF.

This clonotype appeared many times. The J gene is TRBJ2-5, the V gene TRBV12-3 or TRBV12-4, with TRBD2 matching over 8 bases. This CDR3 is 16 amino acids long. Trimming took 5 bases from V and 1 from J; bases not matched to a gene: 9. CDR3 protein: CASSPLAGLGQETQYF. Written as DNA, the CDR3 is TGTGCCAGCAGTCCATTAGCGGGATTGGGCCAAGAGACCCAGTACTTC.

This clonotype was detected ten times or more. The rearrangement uses TRBV29-1 and TRBJ2-1, with a tentative D call TRBD2 (5 bases). The CDR3 length is 11 residues. Germline V CDR1 and CDR2: SQVTM, ANQGSEA. V lost 3 bases to trimming and J lost 5 bases, with 5 bases between them. The CDR3 region is CSVDGNNEQFF. The CDR3 region has the DNA TGCAGCGTTGACGGGAACAATGAGCAGTTCTTC.

This clonotype was seen a handful of times. This chain connects TRBV6-2 or TRBV6-3 to TRBJ2-1, with TRBD2 matching 13 bases. Germline CDR1 MNHEY, CDR2 SVGEGT. The CDR3 sequence is 14 residues long. Unmatched junction bases numbered 4, after V lost 6 bases and J lost 8 bases. In DNA, the CDR3 is TGTGCCAGCAGGGGGACTAGCGGGATGTATGAGCAGTTCTTC. Its protein product is CASRGTSGMYEQFF.

In DNA, the CDR3 is TGTGCCAGCAGTGCCGACTGGGATTACAATGAGCAGTTCTTC. Translated, it gives CASSADWDYNEQFF. The chain links TRBV27 to TRBJ2-1; no reliable D call. CDR1 MNHEY and CDR2 SMNVEV come from the germline V gene (reference sequence). Trimming pared 5 bases from V and 4 bases from J, leaving 12 bases between. This CDR3 has 14 amino acids.

This clonotype has ten or more counts. The genes are TRBV7-9 and TRBJ2-1; perhaps D is TRBD1 or TRBD2 (6 bases each). The CDR3 totals 12 residues. The V gene's germline CDR1 is SEHNR and CDR2 FQNEAQ (reference sequence). The V and J ends lost 2 bases and 15 bases respectively, with 14 bases between them. As DNA, the CDR3 is TGTGCCAGCAGCTTAATAGGGGGACTGGGGTTCTTC. This codes for CASSLIGGLGFF.

This clonotype came up a few times. A read error may be the cause here, since a much bigger clone is one base away. The rearrangement links TRBV19 to TRBJ1-1; perhaps TRBD1 as D (5 bases). This CDR3 is built from 13 residues. Germline values: CDR1 LNHDA, CDR2 SQIVND (reference sequence). The CDR3 reads CVSRGPGGTEAFF. The CDR3, as DNA: TGTGTCAGTCGGGGACCCGGTGGCACTGAAGCTTTCTTT.

Many counts were recorded for this clonotype. The V and J genes are TRBV28 and TRBJ2-5; 10 nucleotides match TRBD1. The length of the CDR3 is 16 residues. V shed 6 bases and J 6 bases; nucleotides not matched to a gene: 13. Germline CDR1 and CDR2: MDHEN and SYDVKM. The CDR3 reads CASRGPGQGKAKTQYF. CDR3 DNA sequence: TGTGCCAGCAGAGGGCCGGGACAGGGGAAAGCGAAGACCCAGTACTTC.

This clonotype was picked up many times. The chain couples TRBV9 to TRBJ2-6; D is unclear. In germline, CDR1 is SGDLS, CDR2 YYNGEE. Trimming cost V 1 base and J 4 bases, with 3 bases left between them. The CDR3 has 13 amino acids. CDR3 sequence: CASSVQGANVLTF. The CDR3 DNA is TGTGCCAGCAGCGTACAGGGGGCCAACGTCCTGACTTTC.

This clonotype has ten or more counts. The CDR3 coding sequence is TGTGCCAGTGGGTCCACAGGGAGCAGAAAGAACACTGAAGCTTTCTTT. Encoded protein: CASGSTGSRKNTEAFF. The rearrangement uses TRBV28 and TRBJ1-1, with D tentatively TRBD1 (6 bases). The length of the CDR3 is 16 residues. With 9 bases removed from V and 1 base from J, the gap between germline ends came to 21 bases. Per the germline V gene, CDR1 is MDHEN and CDR2 is SYDVKM.

This sequence joins TRBV29-1 and TRBJ2-7, with D unresolved. With 4 bases removed from V and 5 bases from J, the gap between germline ends came to 6 bases. The CDR3 sequence is 10 residues long. Germline V gives CDR1 SQVTM, CDR2 ANQGSEA. The CDR3 here is CSVVQHEQYF. Here the CDR3 DNA reads TGCAGCGTTGTACAACACGAGCAGTACTTC.

On this clonotype: One base away lies a much larger clone, so this may be a sequencing read error. This chain joins TRBV29-1 and TRBJ1-1; D not certain. Trimming took 4 bases from V and 1 from J, leaving 10 bases between them. Germline CDR1 is SQVTM and CDR2 is ANQGSEA. The CDR3 consists of 13 residues. In DNA form, the CDR3 reads TGCAGCGTTGTGTATTCACAGAACACTGAAGCTTTCTTT. The encoded protein is CSVVYSQNTEAFF.

This clonotype was detected a few times. The rearrangement links TRBV28 to TRBJ1-2; 9 bases line up with TRBD1. The CDR3 loop spans 14 amino acids. Germline-derived CDR1 and CDR2 are MDHEN and SYDVKM. V shed 7 bases and J 3 bases; nucleotides not matched to a gene: 6. CDR3 in DNA: TGTGCCAGCACTCGGGACAGGGTGGACTATGGCTACACCTTC. As protein: CASTRDRVDYGYTF.

CDR3 loop: CASSLVAEQTEKLFF. CDR3 nucleotide sequence: TGTGCCAGCAGCTTAGTTGCGGAACAAACTGAAAAACTGTTTTTT. The chain uses TRBV7-8 and TRBJ1-4; D remains unclear. Germline CDR1 is SGHVS and CDR2 is FQNEAQ. V shed 1 base and J shed 7 bases, with 13 bases lying between them. The CDR3 runs 15 residues.

This clonotype was recorded at least ten times. J is TRBJ1-5 and V is TRBV4-1; 7 bases match TRBD1. The V segment lost 2 bases and the J segment 7 bases; nucleotides outside the gene matches: 8. This CDR3 contains 15 residues. Germline V gene data show CDR1 as MGHRA and CDR2 as YSYEKL. CDR3 sequence: CASSQSRGAPQPQHF. The CDR3 nucleotides read TGCGCCAGCAGCCAATCCAGGGGGGCCCCGCAGCCCCAGCATTTT.

This clonotype has just a few counts. V usage is TRBV7-2 and J usage is TRBJ1-6; D is uncertain. The CDR3 length is 15 residues. From germline, CDR1 is SGHTA and CDR2 FQGNSA. The V and J ends lost 4 bases and 10 bases respectively, with 17 bases between them. Here the CDR3 reads CASSYRRGGISPLHF. CDR3 sequence (DNA): TGTGCCAGCAGCTATAGGCGTGGAGGGATCTCACCCCTCCACTTT.

This clonotype was seen only a few times. The rearrangement links TRBV18 to TRBJ2-5; D gene ambiguous. Between the trimmed V and J ends, which lost 4 bases and 4 bases, there was a span of 10 bases. This CDR3 spans 13 amino acids. Looked up from germline, CDR1 is KGHSH and CDR2 is LQKENI. The CDR3 region is CASSLQRGETQYF. CDR3 DNA sequence: TGTGCCAGCTCACTACAGCGAGGAGAGACCCAGTACTTC.

The sample holds many counts of this clonotype. The rearrangement uses TRBV24-1 and TRBJ1-2; D unclear. The CDR3 sequence is 13 residues long. Germline CDR1 reads KGHDR; CDR2 reads SFDVKD. V lost 3 bases, J lost 8 bases, and 12 bases lay in between. CDR3 in DNA: TGTGCCACCAGTGATGGGCAGGCGAGGGGCTACACCTTC. This encodes CATSDGQARGYTF.

In its sample, this clonotype was seen many times. The CDR3 DNA reads TGTGCCACTTTCGGGGGCAACAATCAGCCCCAGCATTTT. It translates to CATFGGNNQPQHF. V is TRBV19 and J is TRBJ1-5; D might be TRBD1 (6 bases). This CDR3 has 13 amino acids. The V end was cut by 10 bases, the J end by 3 bases, with 13 bases between. The V gene's germline CDR1 is LNHDA and CDR2 SQIVND (reference sequence).

Many counts were recorded for this clonotype. The rearrangement joins TRBV19 to TRBJ1-1, with D maybe TRBD1 (5 bases). The CDR3 is 19 residues long. With 1 base removed from V and 0 bases from J, the gap between germline ends came to 21 bases. Germline V gene lookup returns CDR1 LNHDA and CDR2 SQIVND (reference sequence). The CDR3 loop is CASSIALGRGRLMNTEAFF. CDR3 bases: TGTGCCAGTAGTATAGCCCTAGGGAGGGGACGTCTCATGAACACTGAAGCTTTCTTT.

This clonotype has ten or more counts. The gene calls are TRBV29-1 and TRBJ2-7, with D maybe TRBD1 (6 bases). Trimming removed 4 bases from V and 1 base from J, with 14 bases in between. The CDR3 is 14 residues long. CDR1 and CDR2 (germline): SQVTM, ANQGSEA. The CDR3, as DNA: TGCAGCGTTGTTTCCCCCGACAGGTCCTACGAGCAGTACTTC. Its translation is CSVVSPDRSYEQYF.

This clonotype has more than one count but fewer than ten. V gene TRBV7-2 combines with J gene TRBJ2-2; D gene unclear. The CDR3 has 13 residues. Trimming took off 2 bases at V and 4 bases at J, with 5 bases between the two ends. Germline CDR1 reads SGHTA; CDR2 reads FQGNSA. The DNA of the CDR3 is TGTGCCAGCAGCTTAAAGCTCACCGGGGAGCTGTTTTTT. Its translation is CASSLKLTGELFF.

The genes are TRBV5-1 and TRBJ2-1; TRBD1 or TRBD2 may be the D gene (5 bases each). This CDR3 is built from 12 residues. Trimming stripped 4 bases from V and 8 bases from J, with 10 bases between. The germline V gene has CDR1 SGHRS and CDR2 YFSETQ. The CDR3 loop is CASSRGPDEQFF. DNA for the CDR3: TGCGCCAGCAGCAGGGGACCCGATGAGCAGTTCTTC.

As DNA, the CDR3 is TGTGCCAGCAGCCCCTTAGACAGGGTCGTCGACGAGCAGTACTTC. This translates into CASSPLDRVVDEQYF. The chain joins TRBV14 to TRBJ2-7; TRBD1 aligns across 7 bases. The CDR3 is 15 residues long. Germline CDR1 reads SGHDN; CDR2 reads FVKESK. Trimming cost V 4 bases and J 5 bases; bases outside gene matches: 11.